Shown below are 17 T cell receptor beta chains from a single sample sequenced in a study of T cell responses to AZD1222 COVID-19 vaccine. Assay used: immunoSEQ multiplex PCR; TCRdb lists only in-frame clones, some missing. The sample shows about 190,000 clones, approximately 90% of them seen only once. The source was peripheral blood, collected on day 0 of AZD1222 vaccination. The source of these receptors is an adult in good health.

Note on this clone: One end of the junction varies from germline; a read error may be responsible. The chain couples TRBV30 to TRBJ2-7; D tentatively reads TRBD1 or TRBD2 (5 bases each). This CDR3 has 11 amino acids. Looked up from germline, CDR1 is GTSNPN and CDR2 is SVGIG (reference sequence). CDR3 loop: CAWSRDPPLGF. Here the CDR3 DNA reads TGTGCCTGGAGTCGGGACCCCCCGTTGGGGTTC.

V and J are TRBV28 and TRBJ2-5; D remains unclear. The germline V and J ends were trimmed by 8 bases and 3 bases, with 10 bases remaining between them. The CDR3 is made up of 12 amino acids. Germline V gene data show CDR1 as MDHEN and CDR2 as SYDVKM. CDR3 in amino acids: CASHDPKETQYF. CDR3 DNA: TGTGCCAGCCATGACCCGAAAGAGACCCAGTACTTC.

The chain links TRBV4-1 to TRBJ1-2; D remains unclear. The CDR3 spans 14 residues. The V and J ends lost 1 base and 4 bases respectively, with 10 bases between them. CDR1 MGHRA and CDR2 YSYEKL come from the germline V gene. This chain's CDR3 is CASSQVAGFYGYTF. CDR3 in DNA: TGCGCCAGCAGCCAAGTGGCCGGGTTCTATGGCTACACCTTC.

This clone is a singleton in its sample. The rearrangement links TRBV6-4 to TRBJ2-3; D is possibly TRBD2 (5 bases). The CDR3 contains 14 residues. The germline CDR1 and CDR2 sequences are MRHNA and SNTAGT. V gave up 6 bases and J gave up 1 base, with 11 bases separating them. CDR3 sequence (DNA): TGTGCCAGCAGCGCCAGTAGCGGCACAGATACGCAGTATTTT. This gives the protein CASSASSGTDTQYF.

The rearrangement uses TRBV29-1 and TRBJ1-1; D ambiguous. V lost 4 bases and J lost 0, with 9 bases in between. CDR3 length: 13 amino acids. Germline V gene lookup returns CDR1 SQVTM and CDR2 ANQGSEA. Here the CDR3 DNA reads TGCAGCGTTGGTCCCAGGCTGAACACTGAAGCTTTCTTT. This sequence encodes CSVGPRLNTEAFF.

This clone occurred a few times. V usage is TRBV27 and J usage is TRBJ1-1; D is undetermined. The CDR3 loop spans 14 amino acids. V was trimmed by 0 bases and J by 3 bases, leaving 8 bases between them. Germline CDR1 reads MNHEY; CDR2 reads SMNVEV (reference sequence). The CDR3 protein is CASSLSASYTEAFF. CDR3 nucleotides: TGTGCCAGCAGTTTATCGGCCAGCTACACTGAAGCTTTCTTT.

The chain couples TRBV6-1 to TRBJ1-3; D may be TRBD1 (6 bases). This CDR3 is built from 17 residues. The V and J ends lost 2 bases and 0 bases respectively, with 14 bases between them. Germline V gene data show CDR1 as MNHNS and CDR2 as SASEGT. The CDR3: CASSEFVRGTSGNTIYF. The CDR3 DNA reads as TGTGCCAGCAGTGAATTCGTGAGGGGGACCTCTGGAAACACCATATATTTT.

The rearrangement links TRBV5-1 to TRBJ2-3; 10 positions match TRBD2. Germline V gene data show CDR1 as SGHRS and CDR2 as YFSETQ. This CDR3 is built from 16 residues. Trimming cost V 3 bases and J 4 bases; bases outside gene matches: 8. The CDR3 coding sequence is TGCGCCAGCAGCTCAGATGGACTAGCGGTAGCAGATACGCAGTATTTT. Amino acids: CASSSDGLAVADTQYF.

The V call is TRBV11-2, the J call TRBJ2-1, with a possible D match to TRBD2 (6 bases). This CDR3 contains 15 residues. CDR1 is SGHAT, CDR2 FQNNGV, per germline. Trimming removed 1 base at V and 5 bases at J, with 12 bases between. CDR3 residues: CASSLGLAGNNEQFF. The CDR3 coding sequence is TGTGCCAGCAGCTTAGGTTTGGCGGGGAACAATGAGCAGTTCTTC.

The genes are TRBV5-8 and TRBJ2-3; 8 nucleotides agree with TRBD2. This CDR3 comprises 15 residues. Unmatched junction bases numbered 6, after V lost 1 base and J lost 5 bases. Germline CDR1 reads SGHTS; CDR2 reads YDEGEE. The CDR3 is CASSLPSGQEDTQYF. CDR3 DNA: TGTGCCAGCAGCTTGCCTAGCGGGCAGGAAGATACGCAGTATTTT.

This clone has only one observation. The J gene is TRBJ2-1, the V gene TRBV11-2; no reliable D call. The CDR3 is 14 amino acids. Germline V gene sequence: CDR1 SGHAT, CDR2 FQNNGV. V lost 0 bases to trimming and J lost 6 bases, with 9 bases between them. CDR3 loop: CASSLDGLANEQFF. Written as DNA, the CDR3 is TGTGCCAGCAGCTTAGACGGATTAGCCAATGAGCAGTTCTTC.

The genes are TRBV19 and TRBJ2-5, with a tentative D call TRBD1 (6 bases). Germline V gene sequence: CDR1 LNHDA, CDR2 SQIVND (reference sequence). Trimming pared 3 bases from V and 2 bases from J, leaving 10 bases between. The CDR3 totals 14 residues. CDR3 amino acids: CASSIRTGQETQYF. The CDR3 nucleotides read TGTGCCAGTAGTATTCGCACAGGGCAAGAGACCCAGTACTTC.

The CDR3: CASSWDITTYEQYF. CDR3 bases: TGTGCCAGCAGTTGGGACATAACAACCTACGAGCAGTACTTC. V and J are TRBV27 and TRBJ2-7; possibly TRBD1 for D (6 bases). The CDR3 has 14 residues. Germline loops: CDR1 MNHEY, CDR2 SMNVEV (reference sequence). Between the trimmed V and J ends, which lost 4 bases and 2 bases, there was a span of 12 bases.

The chain joins TRBV15 to TRBJ2-5; D assignment may be TRBD1 or TRBD2 (5 bases each). V was cut by 2 bases and J by 2 bases, with 15 bases left in between. The CDR3 has 16 residues. CDR1 is LNHNV, CDR2 YYDKDF, per germline (reference sequence). The chain's CDR3 is CATSRSPLGRQETQYF. The CDR3 DNA reads TGTGCCACCAGCAGATCCCCTTTGGGACGTCAAGAGACCCAGTACTTC.

V and J are TRBV9 and TRBJ1-2; D perhaps matches TRBD1 (5 bases). V was shortened by 0 bases and J by 0 bases, with 9 bases between the two germline ends. The germline CDR1 and CDR2 sequences are SGDLS and YYNGEE. This CDR3 comprises 15 residues. The chain's CDR3 is CASSVATGANYGYTF. CDR3 in DNA: TGTGCCAGCAGCGTAGCTACGGGGGCTAACTATGGCTACACCTTC. Supplemented by reference TRBV9 and TRBJ1-2, the full variable domain reads DSGVTQTPKHLITATGQRVTLRCSPRSGDLSVYWYQQSLDQGLQFLIQYYNGEERAKGNILERFSAQQFPDLHSELNLSSLELGDSALYFCASSVATGANYGYTFGSGTRLTVV.

This clone has just one count. J is TRBJ1-5 and V is TRBV4-1, with TRBD1 identical over 7 bases. CDR1 and CDR2 from the germline V gene are MGHRA and YSYEKL. Trimming cost V 1 base and J 0 bases; bases outside gene matches: 6. This CDR3 region has 17 residues. The DNA for the CDR3 is TGCGCCAGCAGCCAAGGGGACAGTGCTACTAGCAATCAGCCCCAGCATTTT. Translated, it gives CASSQGDSATSNQPQHF.

CDR3 sequence (DNA): TGTGCCTGGGGACTAGCGGGGATGACAGATACGCAGTATTTT. This gives the protein CAWGLAGMTDTQYF. V and J are TRBV30 and TRBJ2-3; 12 bases agree with TRBD2. The V gene's germline CDR1 is GTSNPN and CDR2 SVGIG (reference sequence). The CDR3 is 14 residues long. V lost 5 bases and J lost 3; bases outside the gene matches: 3.